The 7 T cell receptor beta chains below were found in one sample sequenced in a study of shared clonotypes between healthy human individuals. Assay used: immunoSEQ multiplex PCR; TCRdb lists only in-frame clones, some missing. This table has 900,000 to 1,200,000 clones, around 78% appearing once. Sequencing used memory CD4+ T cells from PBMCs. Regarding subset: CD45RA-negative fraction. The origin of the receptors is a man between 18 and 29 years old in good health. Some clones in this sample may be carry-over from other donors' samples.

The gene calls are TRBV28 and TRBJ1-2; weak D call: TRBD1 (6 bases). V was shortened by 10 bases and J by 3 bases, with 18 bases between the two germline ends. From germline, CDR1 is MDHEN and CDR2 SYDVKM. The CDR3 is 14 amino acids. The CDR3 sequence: CAIINRASHYGYTF. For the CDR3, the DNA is TGTGCCATCATAAACAGGGCTTCCCACTATGGCTACACCTTC.

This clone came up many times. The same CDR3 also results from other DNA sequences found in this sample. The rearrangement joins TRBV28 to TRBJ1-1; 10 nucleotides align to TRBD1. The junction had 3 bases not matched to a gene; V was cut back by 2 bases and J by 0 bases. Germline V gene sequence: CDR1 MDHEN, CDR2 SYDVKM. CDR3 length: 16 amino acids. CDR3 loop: CASSLRDRGLNTEAFF. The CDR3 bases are TGTGCCAGCAGTTTAAGGGACAGGGGACTGAACACTGAAGCTTTCTTT.

CDR3 DNA: TGTGCCAGCAGCGCCGTAGCGGGAGGGCCCAGGAATGAGCAGTTCTTC. Amino acids: CASSAVAGGPRNEQFF. The genes are TRBV9 and TRBJ2-1, with 11 nucleotides matching TRBD2. The germline V gene encodes CDR1 SGDLS and CDR2 YYNGEE. The CDR3 runs to 16 residues. V gave up 3 bases and J gave up 7 bases; unmatched junction bases: 9.

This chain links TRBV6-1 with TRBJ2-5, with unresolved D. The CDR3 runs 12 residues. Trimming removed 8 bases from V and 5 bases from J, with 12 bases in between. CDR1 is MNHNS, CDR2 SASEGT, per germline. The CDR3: CASGVRMETQYF. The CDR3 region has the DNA TGTGCCAGCGGGGTACGGATGGAGACCCAGTACTTC.

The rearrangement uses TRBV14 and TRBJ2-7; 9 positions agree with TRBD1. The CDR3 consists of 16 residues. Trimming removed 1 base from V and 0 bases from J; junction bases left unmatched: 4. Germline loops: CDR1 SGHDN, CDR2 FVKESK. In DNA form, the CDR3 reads TGTGCCAGCAGCCAAGGGCCGGGACAGGGCTCCTACGAGCAGTACTTC. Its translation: CASSQGPGQGSYEQYF. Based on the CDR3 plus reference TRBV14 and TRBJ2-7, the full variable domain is EAGVTQFPSHSVIEKGQTVTLRCDPISGHDNLYWYRRVMGKEIKFLLHFVKESKQDESGMPNNRFLAERTGGTYSTLKVQPAELEDSGVYFCASSQGPGQGSYEQYFGPGTRLTVT.

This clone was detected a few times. CDR3 in DNA: TGTGCCAGCGGACTAGCGGGAGCGCCAGATACGCAGTATTTT. Amino acid sequence: CASGLAGAPDTQYF. V and J are TRBV5-6 and TRBJ2-3; TRBD2 aligns across 13 bases. Looked up from germline, CDR1 is SGHDT and CDR2 is YYEEEE. V lost 7 bases to trimming and J lost 4 bases; unmatched junction nucleotides: 3. The CDR3 has 14 amino acids.

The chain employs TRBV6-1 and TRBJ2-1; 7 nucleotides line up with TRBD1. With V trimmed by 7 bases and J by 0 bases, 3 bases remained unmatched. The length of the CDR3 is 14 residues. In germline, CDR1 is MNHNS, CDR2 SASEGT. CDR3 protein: CASKGAGSYNEQFF. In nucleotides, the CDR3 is TGTGCCAGCAAGGGGGCGGGCTCCTACAATGAGCAGTTCTTC.